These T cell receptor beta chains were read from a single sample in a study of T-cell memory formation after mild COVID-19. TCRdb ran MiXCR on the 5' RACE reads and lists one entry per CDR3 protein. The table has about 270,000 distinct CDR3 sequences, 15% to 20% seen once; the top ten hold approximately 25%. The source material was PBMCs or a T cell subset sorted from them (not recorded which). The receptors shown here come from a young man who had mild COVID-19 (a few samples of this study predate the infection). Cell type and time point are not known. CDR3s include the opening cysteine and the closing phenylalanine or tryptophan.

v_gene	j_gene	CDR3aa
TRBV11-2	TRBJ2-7	CASSLDRDGYEQYF
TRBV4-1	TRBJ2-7	CASSQRGQGTYEQYF
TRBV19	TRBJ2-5	CASSGRTAIRTQYF
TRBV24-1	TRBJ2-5	CATSYSGGGETQYF
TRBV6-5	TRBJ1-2	CASSFRGPRDGYTF
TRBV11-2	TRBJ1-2	CASSLYGVDGYTF
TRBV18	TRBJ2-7	CASSPAGQDTYEQYF
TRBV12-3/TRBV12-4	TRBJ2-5	CASSFSPTQYF
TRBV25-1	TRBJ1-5	CASSGPGGDNQPQHF
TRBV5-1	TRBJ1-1	CASSLASSMNTEAFF
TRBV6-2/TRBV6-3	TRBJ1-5	CASSVRGSNQPQHF
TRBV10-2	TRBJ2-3	CASGSSYRTDTQYF
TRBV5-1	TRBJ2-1	CASSPDRGEQFF
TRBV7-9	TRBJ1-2	CASSLDDSYGYTF
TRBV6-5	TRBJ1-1	CASIPPTGFSGEAFF
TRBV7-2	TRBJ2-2	CASITWGQLNTGELFF
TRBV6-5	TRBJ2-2	CASRGTGVTGELFF
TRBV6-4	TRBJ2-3	CASSDGQGGADTQYF
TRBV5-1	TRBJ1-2	CASSLALGGQYGYTF
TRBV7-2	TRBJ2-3	CASSTLGTTDTQYF
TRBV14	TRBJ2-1	CASSQITGDREQFF
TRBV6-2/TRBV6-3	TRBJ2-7	CASTVGAAYEQYF
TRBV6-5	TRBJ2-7	CASKGQSVYEQYF
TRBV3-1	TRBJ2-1	CASSPGQGIDNEQFF
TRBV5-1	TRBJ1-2	CASSGGQALSGYTF
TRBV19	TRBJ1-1	CASYTGTGVGAFF
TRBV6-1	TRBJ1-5	CASSPGTATFNQPQHF
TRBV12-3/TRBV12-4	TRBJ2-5	CASSLASYQETQYF
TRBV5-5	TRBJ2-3	CASSSLWRGPADTQYF
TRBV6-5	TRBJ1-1	CASSYSSRREAFF
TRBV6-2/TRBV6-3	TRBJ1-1	CASTTGSTEAFF
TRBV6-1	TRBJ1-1	CASSLLPVNTEAFF
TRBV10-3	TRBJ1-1	CAIRIDRTNTEAFF
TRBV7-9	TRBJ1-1	CASSPQGGIKAFF
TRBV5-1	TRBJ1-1	CASSLRRVETEAFF
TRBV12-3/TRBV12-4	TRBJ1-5	CASSWGNNQPQHF
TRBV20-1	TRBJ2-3	CSAPPPAGGTDTQYF
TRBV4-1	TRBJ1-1	CASSQGRSLGAFF
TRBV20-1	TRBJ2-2	CSARRRAGELFF
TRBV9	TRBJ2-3	CASSGGTAGRGTDTQYF
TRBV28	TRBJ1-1	CASSLLTRYTEAFF
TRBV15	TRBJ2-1	CATSRDAGGYNEQFF
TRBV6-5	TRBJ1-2	CASSSGRVGYGYTF